The clone carrying this T cell receptor beta chain has a single count. This sample is part of a study of Ad26.COV2.S vaccination and SARS-CoV-2 variants. At the level of the study: Within the COV1001 Ad26.COV2.S trial arm, the donor was enrolled. Once or twice, 56 days apart, Ad26.COV2.S was delivered intramuscularly.

Assay used: immunoSEQ multiplex PCR; TCRdb lists only in-frame clones, some missing. The table lists 380,000 or so clones, 80% to 90% of them singletons. As for treatment: approximately 18 received Ad26.COV2.S at low or high dose, single or two shots; 5 received placebo; per-sample allocation not given. Collection of the samples took place on day 63 after the first injection of vaccine or placebo. Germline V gene lookup returns CDR1 SGHNT and CDR2 YYREEE (reference sequence). This CDR3 has 16 residues. The ends lost 0 bases at V and 1 base at J; junction bases unmatched: 5. The sequencing here drew on peripheral blood, taken in a trial of Ad26.COV2.S vaccine versus placebo. The chain employs TRBV5-4 and TRBJ2-3; 7 nucleotides agree with TRBD2. The clonotype originates from a person between 18 and 60 years old who received the Ad26.COV2.S COVID-19 vaccine or a placebo. CDR3 region: CASSLGGGARTDTQYF. The CDR3 bases are TGTGCCAGCAGCTTGGGGGGGGGTGCTCGCACAGATACGCAGTATTTT. The entire variable domain, with the rest obtained from reference TRBV5-4 and TRBJ2-3, is as follows: ETGVTQSPTHLIKTRGQQVTLRCSSQSGHNTVSWYQQALGQGPQFIFQYYREEENGRGNFPPRFSGLQFPNYSSELNVNALELDDSALYLCASSLGGGARTDTQYFGPGTRLTVL.